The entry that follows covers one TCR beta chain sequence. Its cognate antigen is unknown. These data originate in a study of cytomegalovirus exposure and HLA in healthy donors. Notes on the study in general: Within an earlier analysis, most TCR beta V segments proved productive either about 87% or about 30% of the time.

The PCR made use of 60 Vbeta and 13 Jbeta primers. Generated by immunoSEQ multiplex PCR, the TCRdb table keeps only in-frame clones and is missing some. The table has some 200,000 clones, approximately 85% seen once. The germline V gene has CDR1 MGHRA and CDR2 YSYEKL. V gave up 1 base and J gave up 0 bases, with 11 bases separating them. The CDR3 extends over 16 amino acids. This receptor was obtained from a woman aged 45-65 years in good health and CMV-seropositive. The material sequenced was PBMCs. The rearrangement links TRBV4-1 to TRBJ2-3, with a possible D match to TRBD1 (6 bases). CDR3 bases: TGCGCCAGCAGCCAAGGGGGGACACCTAGCACAGATACGCAGTATTTT. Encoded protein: CASSQGGTPSTDTQYF.